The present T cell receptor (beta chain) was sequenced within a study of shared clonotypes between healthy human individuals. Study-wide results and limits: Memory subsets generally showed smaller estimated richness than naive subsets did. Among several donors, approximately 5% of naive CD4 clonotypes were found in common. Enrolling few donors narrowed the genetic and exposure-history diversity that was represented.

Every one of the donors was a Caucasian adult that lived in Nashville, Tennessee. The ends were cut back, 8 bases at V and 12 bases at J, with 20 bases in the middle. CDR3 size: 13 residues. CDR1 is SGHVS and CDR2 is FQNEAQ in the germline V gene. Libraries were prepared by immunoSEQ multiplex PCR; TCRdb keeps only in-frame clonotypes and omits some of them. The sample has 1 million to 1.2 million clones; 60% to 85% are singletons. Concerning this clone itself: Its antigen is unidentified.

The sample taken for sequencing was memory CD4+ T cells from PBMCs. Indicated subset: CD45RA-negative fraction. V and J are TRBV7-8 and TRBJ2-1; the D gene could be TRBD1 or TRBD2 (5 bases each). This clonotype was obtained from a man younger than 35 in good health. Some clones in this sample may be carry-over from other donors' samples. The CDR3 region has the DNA TGTGCCAGCGAAAAGGGACCGCTAGCAGGGCAGTTCTTC. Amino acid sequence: CASEKGPLAGQFF.